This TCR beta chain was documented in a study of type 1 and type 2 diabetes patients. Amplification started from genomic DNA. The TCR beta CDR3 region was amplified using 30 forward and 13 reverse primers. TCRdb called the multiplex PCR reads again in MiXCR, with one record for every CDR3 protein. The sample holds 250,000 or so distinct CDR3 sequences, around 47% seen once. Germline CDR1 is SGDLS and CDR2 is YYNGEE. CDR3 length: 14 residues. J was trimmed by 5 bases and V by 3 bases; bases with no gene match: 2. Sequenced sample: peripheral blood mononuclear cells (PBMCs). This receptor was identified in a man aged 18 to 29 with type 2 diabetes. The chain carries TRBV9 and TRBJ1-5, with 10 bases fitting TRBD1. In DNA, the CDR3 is TGTGCCAGCAGCGCGGGACAGGGGCATCAGCCCCAGCATTTT. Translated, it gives CASSAGQGHQPQHF. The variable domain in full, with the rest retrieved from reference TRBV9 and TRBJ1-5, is DSGVTQTPKHLITATGQRVTLRCSPRSGDLSVYWYQQSLDQGLQFLIQYYNGEERAKGNILERFSAQQFPDLHSELNLSSLELGDSALYFCASSAGQGHQPQHFGDGTRLSIL.